This T cell receptor (beta chain) was found in a study of shared clonotypes between healthy human individuals. Using immunoSEQ multiplex PCR, the repertoire was profiled, and TCRdb retains in-frame clones only, with some absent. Of under 600,000 clones listed, roughly 85% were seen once; the top ten hold approximately 12%. The CDR3 sequence is 15 residues long. V gave up 5 bases and J gave up 7 bases; unmatched junction bases: 8. Germline loops: CDR1 SEHNR, CDR2 FQNEAQ (reference sequence). The TCR sequence derives from a woman in her thirties or forties in good health. Some clones in this sample may be carry-over from other donors' samples. Sequenced sample: PBMCs. The chain links TRBV7-9 to TRBJ1-1, with 12 bases that match TRBD1. The CDR3 DNA follows: TGTGCCAGCAGCGCGTGGGACAGGGGGCTTGGTGAAGCTTTCTTT. Protein: CASSAWDRGLGEAFF.